The clone carrying this T cell receptor (beta chain) was seen more than once but under ten times. The antigen is unknown. These data are taken from a study of cytomegalovirus exposure and HLA in healthy donors. Study-level points and caveats: Most TCR sequences proved rare, with some public TCRs found in many donors. Some TCR beta chains (roughly 150 of them) were listed as cytomegalovirus-associated.

The PCR used 60 Vbeta and 13 Jbeta primers. The protocol was immunoSEQ multiplex PCR, while the TCRdb copy is restricted to in-frame clones and leaves out a portion. The data hold about 240,000 clones, with around 80% observed a single time. This CDR3 contains 15 residues. Germline V lookup: CDR1 SGHRS, CDR2 YFSETQ. Deletions cut 3 bases from V and 0 bases from J, with 10 bases between. This TCR came from a woman aged 55-69 years in good health and CMV-seropositive. Material: PBMCs. The rearrangement joins TRBV5-1 to TRBJ1-3, with D maybe TRBD1 (6 bases). The CDR3: CASSYGQTSGNTIYF. DNA of the CDR3: TGCGCCAGCAGCTATGGACAGACCTCTGGAAACACCATATATTTT.